The clone carrying this T cell receptor beta chain was seen only once. Its specificity is not known. The sample originates from a study of a mutant IDH1 vaccine in newly diagnosed glioma. In the study overall: Patients were pretreated with radiotherapy, temozolomide, or both, mostly both. V12 occurred at week 35 and V13 at week 47.

The table came from immunoSEQ multiplex PCR; TCRdb's copy has only in-frame clones and leaves some out. The sample has about 94,000 clones, 85% to 90% seen once. As for time point: week 47, end of study. A 20-mer mutant IDH1 peptide at 300 ug was injected subcutaneously with topical imiquimod. CDR3 length: 14 amino acids. Germline lookup yields CDR1 SGHRS and CDR2 YFSETQ. The ends were cut back, 5 bases at V and 0 bases at J, with 11 bases in the middle. The TCR was taken from a woman aged 45-60 years with glioma. The sample was PBMCs, taken from a glioma patient whose treatment included an IDH1 peptide vaccine. J is TRBJ1-2 and V is TRBV5-1; D is perhaps TRBD1 (6 bases). CDR3 nucleotide sequence: TGCGCCAGCAGAGAGACAGGTTCTAACTATGGCTACACCTTC. Encoded protein: CASRETGSNYGYTF.